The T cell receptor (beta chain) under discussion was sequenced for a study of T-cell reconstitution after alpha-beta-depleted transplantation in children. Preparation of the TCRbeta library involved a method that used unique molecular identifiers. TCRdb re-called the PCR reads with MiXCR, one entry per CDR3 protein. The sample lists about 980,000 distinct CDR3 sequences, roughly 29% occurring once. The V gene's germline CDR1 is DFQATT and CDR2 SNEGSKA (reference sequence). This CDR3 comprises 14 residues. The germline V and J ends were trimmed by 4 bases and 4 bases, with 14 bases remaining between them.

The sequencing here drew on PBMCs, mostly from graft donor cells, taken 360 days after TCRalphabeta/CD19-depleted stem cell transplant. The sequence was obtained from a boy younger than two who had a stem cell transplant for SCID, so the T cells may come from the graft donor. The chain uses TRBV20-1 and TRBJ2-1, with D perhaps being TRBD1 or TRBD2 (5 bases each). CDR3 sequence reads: CSATGDGDYNEQFF. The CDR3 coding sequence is TGCAGTGCTACCGGGGACGGCGATTACAATGAGCAGTTCTTC.